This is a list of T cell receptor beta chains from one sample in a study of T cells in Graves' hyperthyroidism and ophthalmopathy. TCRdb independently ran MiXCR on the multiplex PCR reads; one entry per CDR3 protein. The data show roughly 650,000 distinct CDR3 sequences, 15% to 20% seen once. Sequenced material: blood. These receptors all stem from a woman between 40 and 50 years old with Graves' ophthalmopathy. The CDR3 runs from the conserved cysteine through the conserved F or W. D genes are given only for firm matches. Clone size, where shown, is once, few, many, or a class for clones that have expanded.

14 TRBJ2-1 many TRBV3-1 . CASSQLSGENEQFF TGTGCCAGCAGCCAATTGTCGGGAGAAAATGAGCAGTTCTTC
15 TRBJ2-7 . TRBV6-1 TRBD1 CASRPGQGAIYEQYF TGTGCCAGCAGACCGGGACAGGGGGCCATCTACGAGCAGTACTTC
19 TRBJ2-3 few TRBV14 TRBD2 CASSQRLAGGPLSTDTQYF TGTGCCAGCAGCCAACGACTAGCGGGAGGGCCCTTAAGCACAGATACGCAGTATTTT
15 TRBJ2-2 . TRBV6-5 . CASSYSPGGGGELFF TGTGCCAGCAGTTACAGTCCGGGGGGCGGCGGGGAGCTGTTTTTT
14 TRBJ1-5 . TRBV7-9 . CASSSSGAGEPQHF TGTGCCAGCAGCTCCTCAGGAGCCGGGGAGCCCCAGCATTTT
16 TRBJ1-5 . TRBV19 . CASSIGIGQSNQPQHF TGTGCCAGTAGTATAGGCATAGGGCAGAGCAATCAGCCCCAGCATTTT
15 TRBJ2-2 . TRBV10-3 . CAISESVGGTGELFF TGTGCCATCAGTGAGTCAGTTGGAGGCACCGGGGAGCTGTTTTTT
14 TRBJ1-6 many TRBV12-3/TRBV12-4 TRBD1 CASSLGRGGSPLHF TGTGCCAGCAGTTTAGGGAGAGGGGGCTCACCCCTCCACTTT
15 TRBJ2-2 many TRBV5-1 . CASSFGHSNTGELFF TGCGCCAGCAGCTTCGGACACTCCAACACCGGGGAGCTGTTTTTT
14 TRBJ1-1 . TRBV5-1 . CASSSPPGDTEAFF TGCGCCAGCAGCTCCCCGCCAGGGGACACTGAAGCTTTCTTT
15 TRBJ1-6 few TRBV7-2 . CASSSNLGLSSPLHF TGTGCCAGCAGCTCGAATTTAGGACTAAGTTCACCCCTCCACTTT
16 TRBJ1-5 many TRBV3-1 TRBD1 CASSSGTGLGNQPQHF TGTGCCAGCAGCTCCGGGACAGGGCTGGGGAATCAGCCCCAGCATTTT
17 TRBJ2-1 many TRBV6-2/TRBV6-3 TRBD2 CASSYSLASGSYNEQFF TGTGCCAGCAGTTACTCTTTGGCTAGCGGGTCCTACAATGAGCAGTTCTTC
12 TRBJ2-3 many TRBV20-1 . CSAPRLVPPQYF TGCAGTGCTCCTCGCTTAGTCCCCCCGCAGTATTTT
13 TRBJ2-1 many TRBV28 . CASSILGGNEQFF TGTGCCAGCAGCATCCTAGGGGGCAATGAGCAGTTCTTC
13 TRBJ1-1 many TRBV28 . CASCLRLNTEAFF TGTGCCAGCTGTTTAAGGTTGAACACTGAAGCTTTCTTT
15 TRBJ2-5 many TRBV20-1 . CSARDSSQYQETQYF TGCAGTGCTAGGGACTCCTCCCAGTACCAAGAGACCCAGTACTTC
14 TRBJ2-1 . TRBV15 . CATSRDRQDNEQFF TGTGCCACCAGCAGAGACAGACAGGACAATGAGCAGTTCTTC
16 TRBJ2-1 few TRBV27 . CASSLDPPRGRGEQFF TGTGCCAGCAGTCTCGACCCTCCTCGGGGCCGCGGTGAGCAGTTCTTC
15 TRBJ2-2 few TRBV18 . CASSPPNAHTGELFF TGTGCCAGCTCACCACCTAATGCACACACCGGGGAGCTGTTTTTT
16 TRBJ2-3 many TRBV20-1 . CSASRPGLGAADTQYF TGCAGTGCTAGCAGACCGGGACTGGGAGCAGCAGATACGCAGTATTTT
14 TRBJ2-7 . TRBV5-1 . CASSLFSGPYEQYF TGCGCCAGCAGCTTGTTCAGCGGCCCCTACGAGCAGTACTTC
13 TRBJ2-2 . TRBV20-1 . CSARKRGSGELFF TGCAGTGCTAGGAAGAGGGGCTCCGGGGAGCTGTTTTTT
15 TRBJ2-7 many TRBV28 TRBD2 CASSAQIGRAYEQYF TGTGCCAGCAGCGCCCAAATCGGGAGGGCCTACGAGCAGTACTTC
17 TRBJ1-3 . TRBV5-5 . CASSLGGVRGHGNTIYF TGTGCCAGCAGCTTGGGAGGGGTCAGGGGTCATGGAAACACCATATATTTT
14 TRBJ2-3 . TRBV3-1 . CASSPSPDTDTQYF TGTGCCAGCAGCCCTAGCCCTGACACAGATACGCAGTATTTT
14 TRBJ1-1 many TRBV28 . CASSSGWGNTEAFF TGTGCCAGCAGTTCAGGGTGGGGGAACACTGAAGCTTTCTTT
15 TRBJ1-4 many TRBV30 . CAWSVPGTVNEKLFF TGTGCCTGGAGTGTACCTGGGACGGTTAATGAAAAACTGTTTTTT
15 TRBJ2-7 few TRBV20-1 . CSARDPAGAAYEQYF TGCAGTGCTAGAGATCCCGCAGGGGCGGCCTACGAGCAGTACTTC
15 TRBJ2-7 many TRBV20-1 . CSARDPLGGLYEQYF TGCAGTGCTAGAGATCCGTTGGGCGGGCTCTACGAGCAGTACTTC
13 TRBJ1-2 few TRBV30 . CACPTGFIYGYTF TGTGCCTGTCCCACGGGATTCATCTATGGCTACACCTTC
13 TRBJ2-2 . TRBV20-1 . CSVAGGLHRELFF TGCAGTGTTGCAGGGGGACTGCACCGGGAGCTGTTTTTT
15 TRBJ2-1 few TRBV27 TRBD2 CASTPQREVYNEQFF TGTGCCAGCACGCCTCAGCGGGAGGTATACAATGAGCAGTTCTTC
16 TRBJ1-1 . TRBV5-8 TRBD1 CASSHLGQGFRTEAFF TGTGCCAGCAGCCATCTCGGACAGGGGTTCAGGACTGAAGCTTTCTTT
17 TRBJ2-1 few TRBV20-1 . CSARDHGGLGSYNEQFF TGCAGTGCTAGAGATCACGGTGGGCTAGGCTCCTACAATGAGCAGTTCTTC
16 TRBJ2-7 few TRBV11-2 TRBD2 CASSAGLAGGLGEQYF TGTGCCAGCAGCGCGGGACTAGCGGGAGGGCTCGGCGAGCAGTACTTC
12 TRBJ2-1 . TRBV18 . CASSPPWGEQFF TGTGCCAGCTCACCACCTTGGGGTGAGCAGTTCTTC
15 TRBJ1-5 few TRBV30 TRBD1 CAWSAQGGWNQPQHF TGTGCCTGGAGTGCCCAGGGGGGTTGGAATCAGCCCCAGCATTTT
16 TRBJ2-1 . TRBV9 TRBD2 CASSVGTSGRINEQFF TGTGCCAGCAGCGTAGGGACTAGCGGGAGGATCAATGAGCAGTTCTTC
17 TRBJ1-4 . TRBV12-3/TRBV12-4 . CASSLGALPRTNEKLFF TGTGCCAGCAGTTTAGGGGCACTCCCCCGCACTAATGAAAAACTGTTTTTT
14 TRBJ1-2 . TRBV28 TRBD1 CASSLVQGAYGYTF TGTGCCAGCAGTTTGGTACAGGGGGCTTATGGCTACACCTTC
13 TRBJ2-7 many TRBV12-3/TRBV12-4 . CASRGLGHTEQYF TGTGCCAGCCGCGGACTGGGGCATACCGAGCAGTACTTC
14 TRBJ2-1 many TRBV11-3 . CASSLGRVSNEQFF TGTGCCAGCAGCTTAGGTAGGGTCAGCAATGAGCAGTTCTTC
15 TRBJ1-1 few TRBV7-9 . CASSASGTPGTEAFF TGTGCCAGCAGCGCATCCGGGACCCCAGGGACTGAAGCTTTCTTT
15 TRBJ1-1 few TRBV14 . CASSPPYGRVTEAFF TGTGCCAGCAGCCCTCCTTACGGCAGGGTCACTGAAGCTTTCTTT